A single sample gave rise to the 26 T cell receptor beta chains below, sequenced in a study of cytomegalovirus exposure and HLA in healthy donors. Use of 60 Vbeta and 13 Jbeta primers characterized the PCR. Assay used: immunoSEQ multiplex PCR; TCRdb lists only in-frame clones, some missing. Of just over 200,000 clones listed, 70% are singletons. The specimen sequenced was PBMCs. These receptors originate from a man aged 35 to 55 in good health and CMV-seropositive.

The V call is TRBV5-6, the J call TRBJ1-2; TRBD1 agrees at 8 bases. CDR1 is SGHDT and CDR2 is YYEEEE in the germline V gene. The CDR3 has 14 residues. Losses at the gene ends were 2 bases for V and 6 bases for J; bases not matched to a gene: 6. The chain's CDR3 is CASSLGRGRNGYTF. The DNA of the CDR3 is TGTGCCAGCAGCTTAGGCAGGGGGCGGAATGGCTACACCTTC.

The V gene is TRBV28, the J gene TRBJ2-3; D perhaps matches TRBD1 (6 bases). This CDR3 contains 15 residues. Germline CDR1 MDHEN, CDR2 SYDVKM. V was shortened by 5 bases and J by 0 bases, with 12 bases between the two germline ends. CDR3: CASSKWDTSTDTQYF. CDR3 DNA: TGTGCCAGCAGTAAGTGGGACACAAGCACAGATACGCAGTATTTT.

Comments on this clone: The junction differs from germline at one of its ends, possibly a read error. The chain has TRBV9 and TRBJ2-1; 7 bases line up with TRBD2. The germline V gene encodes CDR1 SGDLS and CDR2 YYNGEE. The CDR3 extends over 13 amino acids. Here the CDR3 DNA reads TGTGCCAGCGGCGTAATGGGGGGGACTGAGCAGTTCTTC. As protein: CASGVMGGTEQFF.

The rearrangement links TRBV9 to TRBJ2-7; 8 positions agree with TRBD2. This CDR3 contains 17 residues. J was trimmed by 1 base and V by 0 bases; bases with no gene match: 9. CDR1 and CDR2 (germline): SGDLS, YYNGEE. The DNA for the CDR3 is TGTGCCAGCAGCGTAGACCCGGGGGGGCTCGGGTCCTACGAGCAGTACTTC. Its protein is CASSVDPGGLGSYEQYF.

The chain combines TRBV27 with TRBJ1-6; no clear D gene. V dropped 5 bases and J dropped 7 bases, with 15 bases sitting between them. The CDR3 runs 15 residues. Germline lookup yields CDR1 MNHEY and CDR2 SMNVEV (reference sequence). The CDR3 nucleotides are TGTGCCAGCAGTCCGTGGGGAGTTAGCAATTCACCCCTCCACTTT. This translates into CASSPWGVSNSPLHF.

This clone occurred a few times. The chain joins TRBV4-3 to TRBJ1-5, with TRBD1 as a possible D gene (6 bases). CDR1 is LGHNA, CDR2 YSLEER, per germline. The CDR3 has 15 residues. Trimming pared 0 bases from V and 9 bases from J, leaving 15 bases between. As DNA, the CDR3 is TGCGCCAGCAGCCAAGATCTAGGGCAGGGGCGGCCCCAGCATTTT. Its protein is CASSQDLGQGRPQHF.

The V and J genes are TRBV13 and TRBJ1-6, with 7 bases identical to TRBD1. The CDR3 extends over 16 amino acids. Germline V gives CDR1 PRHDT, CDR2 FYEKMQ (reference sequence). V was pared by 1 base and J by 6 bases, with 6 bases of the junction left unmatched. The CDR3 DNA follows: TGTGCCAGCAGCTTAGATAGGGGGCTAGGTAATTCACCCCTCCACTTT. Protein product: CASSLDRGLGNSPLHF.

This chain uses TRBV6-1 with TRBJ1-1, with D maybe TRBD1 (5 bases). Germline loops: CDR1 MNHNS, CDR2 SASEGT. V lost 4 bases and J 3 bases, leaving 9 bases between the germline ends. The CDR3 loop spans 13 amino acids. Here the CDR3 DNA reads TGTGCCAGCAGTGCTAAAGGGGACACTGAAGCTTTCTTT. Translating it yields CASSAKGDTEAFF.

The V and J genes are TRBV5-1 and TRBJ1-1; 7 bases map to TRBD1. Germline values: CDR1 SGHRS, CDR2 YFSETQ. The CDR3 spans 16 residues. With 3 bases clipped from V and 0 bases from J, the junction kept 8 bases outside the gene matches. The CDR3 sequence: CASSWDSTTMNTEAFF. The CDR3 DNA follows: TGCGCCAGCAGCTGGGACAGTACAACAATGAACACTGAAGCTTTCTTT.

The CDR3 DNA reads as TGTGCCAGCAGCTTGCGGACAGGGCCAGAGACCCAGTACTTC. It encodes CASSLRTGPETQYF. V and J are TRBV7-2 and TRBJ2-5; TRBD1 matches 8 bases. The CDR3 is 14 residues long. Trimming cost V 3 bases and J 4 bases; bases outside gene matches: 4. CDR1 is SGHTA, CDR2 FQGNSA, per germline.

This chain links TRBV27 with TRBJ2-7; D uncertain. The V gene's germline CDR1 is MNHEY and CDR2 SMNVEV (reference sequence). The CDR3 consists of 14 residues. V shed 5 bases and J shed 1 base, with 12 bases lying between them. The CDR3 protein is CASSTWAPSYEQYF. The CDR3 DNA reads as TGTGCCAGCAGTACCTGGGCCCCGTCCTACGAGCAGTACTTC.

The chain employs TRBV4-2 and TRBJ2-3; D is possibly TRBD1 (6 bases). Germline V CDR1 and CDR2: LGHNA, YNFKEQ. The CDR3 is 15 residues long. The V gene lost 3 bases and the J gene lost 2 bases, with 12 bases spanning the gap. The DNA for the CDR3 is TGTGCCAGCAGCCAGAGGGACAAAGACACAGATACGCAGTATTTT. It yields the protein CASSQRDKDTDTQYF.

The chain is built from TRBV28 and TRBJ2-7; no firm D call. CDR1 and CDR2 from the germline V gene are MDHEN and SYDVKM. This CDR3 contains 15 residues. Trimming shortened V by 2 bases and J by 0 bases, and 11 bases separated the two germline ends. CDR3 in amino acids: CASSLAVRSSYEQYF. CDR3 DNA: TGTGCCAGCAGTTTAGCCGTTCGTAGCTCCTACGAGCAGTACTTC.

The chain combines TRBV5-1 with TRBJ2-5; 11 bases are a match to TRBD1. CDR3 length: 15 amino acids. Looked up from germline, CDR1 is SGHRS and CDR2 is YFSETQ. Trimming at V came to 3 bases and at J to 5 bases, leaving 6 bases not matched to a gene. The CDR3: CASSSGTGGRETQYF. The CDR3 DNA reads as TGCGCCAGCAGCTCCGGGACAGGGGGGCGGGAGACCCAGTACTTC.

The gene calls are TRBV5-1 and TRBJ2-2; 7 nucleotides align to TRBD2. The CDR3 has 14 amino acids. CDR1 SGHRS and CDR2 YFSETQ come from the germline V gene. The V and J ends lost 4 bases and 3 bases, in that order; junction bases with no gene match: 3. CDR3 sequence: CASSRGEYTGELFF. The CDR3 bases are TGCGCCAGCAGCCGGGGGGAGTACACCGGGGAGCTGTTTTTT.

The chain carries TRBV5-4 and TRBJ1-5; 8 bases agree with TRBD1. V shed 5 bases and J 0 bases; nucleotides not matched to a gene: 4. CDR1 is SGHNT, CDR2 YYREEE, per germline (reference sequence). The CDR3 has 15 residues. This CDR3 is CASRPGGHSNQPQHF. The CDR3 DNA reads as TGTGCCAGCAGGCCAGGGGGCCATAGCAATCAGCCCCAGCATTTT.

Comment on this clone: Other DNA sequences in this specimen translate into the identical CDR3. This sequence joins TRBV25-1 and TRBJ1-1; 7 bases map to TRBD1. V lost 5 bases, J lost 7 bases, and 10 bases stayed unmatched. The V gene's germline CDR1 is MGHDK and CDR2 SYGVNS. This CDR3 has 14 residues. This CDR3 is CASSPSTGPGEAFF. The CDR3 DNA sequence: TGTGCCAGCAGTCCGTCGACAGGGCCGGGTGAAGCTTTCTTT.

Concerning this clone: The sample holds other DNA sequences that translate to the same CDR3. V gene TRBV19 combines with J gene TRBJ1-5; the match to TRBD1 covers 7 bases. The junction had 2 bases not matched to a gene; V was cut back by 6 bases and J by 3 bases. Germline-derived CDR1 and CDR2 are LNHDA and SQIVND (reference sequence). CDR3 length: 13 amino acids. Written as DNA, the CDR3 is TGTGCCAGTAGCGGGACAGTCAATCAGCCCCAGCATTTT. Its protein product is CASSGTVNQPQHF.

This chain joins TRBV11-2 and TRBJ2-2, with TRBD2 matching over 8 bases. Germline V gives CDR1 SGHAT, CDR2 FQNNGV. The CDR3 spans 16 residues. V lost 5 bases and J lost 6; bases outside the gene matches: 11. The CDR3 bases are TGTGCCAGCAGCCCCCCCGGGACTAGAGAATCCGGGGAGCTGTTTTTT. It encodes CASSPPGTRESGELFF.

The sample holds a few counts of this clone. The chain is built from TRBV4-1 and TRBJ1-2; 8 nucleotides match TRBD1. The germline gives CDR1 MGHRA, CDR2 YSYEKL. The CDR3 contains 14 residues. J gave up 10 bases and V 0 bases, and 7 bases lay outside the gene matches. CDR3 sequence (DNA): TGCGCCAGCAGCCAAGAAGAATTCCAGGGGGCCTACACCTTC. Translated, it gives CASSQEEFQGAYTF.

This clone was observed once. This chain uses TRBV19 with TRBJ2-1; TRBD1 aligns across 8 bases. J was trimmed by 7 bases and V by 3 bases; bases with no gene match: 2. Germline lookup yields CDR1 LNHDA and CDR2 SQIVND (reference sequence). CDR3 length: 13 amino acids. The CDR3 reads CASSMDRENEQFF. DNA of the CDR3: TGTGCCAGTAGTATGGACAGGGAGAATGAGCAGTTCTTC.

This rearrangement joins TRBV5-6 to TRBJ1-3, with D maybe TRBD1 (6 bases). V lost 0 bases to trimming and J lost 7 bases, with 11 bases between them. Germline V gene sequence: CDR1 SGHDT, CDR2 YYEEEE. The CDR3 covers 14 residues. The CDR3, as DNA: TGTGCCAGCAGCTTGGGGACAGCGTGGAACACCATATATTTT. Protein product: CASSLGTAWNTIYF.

This clone has a single count. The J gene is TRBJ2-5, the V gene TRBV11-1; D might be TRBD1 (6 bases). The germline CDR1 and CDR2 sequences are SGHAT and FQDESV (reference sequence). Trimming left V 2 bases short and J 3 bases short, with 13 bases between. The CDR3 loop spans 15 amino acids. The CDR3 DNA reads as TGTGCCAGCAGCTTAACCGGGACACTTGAAGAGACCCAGTACTTC. This translates into CASSLTGTLEETQYF.

The rearrangement uses TRBV7-2 and TRBJ2-5; TRBD1 matches 11 bases. Germline CDR1 and CDR2: SGHTA and FQGNSA. The trim removed 5 bases at V and 4 bases at J, leaving 6 bases unmatched. CDR3 length equals 15 residues. CDR3 in DNA: TGTGCCAGCAGCCCTAATGGACAGGGGGCAGAGACCCAGTACTTC. Amino acids: CASSPNGQGAETQYF.

This clone has just a few counts. The chain employs TRBV7-9 and TRBJ2-5, with TRBD1 as a possible D gene (8 bases). CDR1 is SEHNR, CDR2 FQNEAQ, per germline (reference sequence). The length of the CDR3 is 15 residues. V lost 7 bases to trimming and J lost 5 bases, with 20 bases between them. The CDR3 sequence: CASNEDRAGVETQYF. In nucleotides, the CDR3 is TGTGCCAGCAACGAGGACAGGGCGGGGGTGGAGACCCAGTACTTC.

The chain employs TRBV6-5 and TRBJ1-2; 7 bases line up with TRBD1. The CDR3 spans 15 residues. J was trimmed by 5 bases and V by 5 bases; bases with no gene match: 11. CDR1 is MNHEY, CDR2 SVGAGI, per germline. CDR3 loop: CASSRYSGTVYGYTF. The CDR3 DNA is TGTGCCAGCAGTCGATATTCCGGGACAGTTTATGGCTACACCTTC.